The source of this T cell receptor beta chain is a study of T cells in Graves' hyperthyroidism and ophthalmopathy. CDR1 is WNHNN, CDR2 SYGVQD, per germline (reference sequence). The V end was cut by 10 bases, the J end by 4 bases, with 17 bases between. The CDR3 extends over 13 amino acids. Turning to this clonotype: This sequence may be a read error, since a much larger clone differs from it by one base.

TCR beta CDR3 regions were amplified from RNA. A first-round RT-PCR of the TCR CDR3 used the HTBI primer set. Each CDR3 protein gets one entry after TCRdb re-called the multiplex PCR reads with MiXCR. The sample carries more than 150,000 distinct CDR3 sequences, approximately 17% recorded once. The receptor was derived from a woman between 50 and 59 years old with Graves' hyperthyroidism. The rearrangement uses TRBV10-1 and TRBJ2-7; D gene ambiguous. Specimen: blood. The CDR3 sequence: CANSEEKGYEQYF. DNA of the CDR3: TGCGCCAACAGCGAGGAAAAAGGGTACGAGCAGTACTTC.